Below, 18 T cell receptor beta chains from the same sample are listed, as sequenced in a study of T cell repertoires in ileal Crohn's disease. Clones were read by immunoSEQ multiplex PCR, and TCRdb kept only the in-frame ones, dropping some. The data hold 9,000 to 10,000 clones, with less than 85% observed a single time. Input material: ileal tissue. The receptors were gathered from an adult with Crohn's disease.

The gene calls are TRBV15 and TRBJ2-2; TRBD2 matches 7 bases. Trimming at V came to 8 bases and at J to 3 bases, leaving 9 bases not matched to a gene. CDR1 and CDR2 (germline): LNHNV, YYDKDF (reference sequence). This CDR3 comprises 15 residues. The CDR3 protein is CATRSGTGYTGELFF. As DNA, the CDR3 is TGTGCCACCCGAAGCGGGACGGGGTACACCGGGGAGCTGTTTTTT.

This clone was counted only a few times. V and J are TRBV19 and TRBJ1-5; TRBD1 matches 11 bases. Germline CDR1 is LNHDA and CDR2 is SQIVND (reference sequence). V shed 6 bases and J 3 bases; nucleotides not matched to a gene: 7. The CDR3 totals 16 residues. The DNA for the CDR3 is TGTGCCAGTAGGGGGACAGGGGGGATGGTCAATCAGCCCCAGCATTTT. Protein product: CASRGTGGMVNQPQHF.

This rearrangement joins TRBV5-1 to TRBJ1-6, with D possibly being TRBD1 (6 bases). V lost 4 bases and J 8 bases, leaving 7 bases between the germline ends. The germline CDR1 and CDR2 sequences are SGHRS and YFSETQ. The CDR3 totals 12 residues. The CDR3 loop reads CASSPGDSPLHF. The DNA of the CDR3 is TGCGCCAGCAGCCCAGGGGATTCACCCCTCCACTTT. Variable domain in full (rest from reference TRBV5-1 and TRBJ1-6): KAGVTQTPRYLIKTRGQQVTLSCSPISGHRSVSWYQQTPGQGLQFLFEYFSETQRNKGNFPGRFSGRQFSNSRSEMNVSTLELGDSALYLCASSPGDSPLHFGNGTRLTVT.

The genes are TRBV5-1 and TRBJ2-7; 9 bases agree with TRBD2. V was clipped by 2 bases and J by 4 bases; unmatched bases: 10. Germline V gene lookup returns CDR1 SGHRS and CDR2 YFSETQ. The CDR3 covers 16 residues. The CDR3 coding sequence is TGCGCCAGCAGCTTTGGGCTAGCGGGATCGGAGTACGAGCAGTACTTC. Residues: CASSFGLAGSEYEQYF. Full variable domain (rest looked up from reference TRBV5-1 and TRBJ2-7): KAGVTQTPRYLIKTRGQQVTLSCSPISGHRSVSWYQQTPGQGLQFLFEYFSETQRNKGNFPGRFSGRQFSNSRSEMNVSTLELGDSALYLCASSFGLAGSEYEQYFGPGTRLTVT.

This clone was detected a few times. The chain employs TRBV4-1 and TRBJ2-2; D perhaps matches TRBD1 (5 bases). Trimming took off 0 bases at V and 3 bases at J, with 14 bases between the two ends. The germline V gene has CDR1 MGHRA and CDR2 YSYEKL. The CDR3 consists of 17 residues. The CDR3 bases are TGCGCCAGCAGCCAAGATGGTCAGGGTAGTTACACCGGGGAGCTGTTTTTT. Encoded protein: CASSQDGQGSYTGELFF.

Judged by abundance, this clone is medium-sized. V and J are TRBV15 and TRBJ1-1; D not certain. CDR3 size: 12 residues. V gave up 4 bases and J gave up 8 bases, with 11 bases separating them. The germline CDR1 and CDR2 sequences are LNHNV and YYDKDF (reference sequence). The chain's CDR3 is CATSTPQFEAFF. CDR3 sequence (DNA): TGTGCCACCAGCACGCCGCAGTTCGAAGCTTTCTTT. Looking up the rest from reference TRBV15 and TRBJ1-1 gives the full variable domain: DAMVIQNPRYQVTQFGKPVTLSCSQTLNHNVMYWYQQKSSQAPKLLFHYYDKDFNNEADTPDNFQSRRPNTSFCFLDIRSPGLGDTAMYLCATSTPQFEAFFGQGTRLTVV.

V and J are TRBV4-3 and TRBJ1-5; D gene ambiguous. Germline values: CDR1 LGHNA, CDR2 YSLEER. The V gene lost 4 bases and the J gene lost 7 bases, with 11 bases spanning the gap. This CDR3 has 13 amino acids. CDR3 region: CASSREREQPQHF. Here the CDR3 DNA reads TGCGCCAGCAGCCGCGAACGGGAACAGCCCCAGCATTTT.

The chain employs TRBV7-2 and TRBJ1-2; TRBD1 might be the D (6 bases). V lost 2 bases and J 7 bases, leaving 17 bases between the germline ends. In germline, CDR1 is SGHTA, CDR2 FQGNSA. The CDR3 sequence is 15 residues long. DNA for the CDR3: TGTGCCAGCAGCTTATATCGGGCAGGGGTGGGTGGCTACACCTTC. This encodes CASSLYRAGVGGYTF.

V usage is TRBV7-2 and J usage is TRBJ2-2; 9 bases map to TRBD1. The CDR3 spans 16 residues. V lost 1 base to trimming and J lost 0 bases; unmatched junction nucleotides: 0. Germline V gene sequence: CDR1 SGHTA, CDR2 FQGNSA. The CDR3 here is CASSLGTGANTGELFF. The CDR3 nucleotides read TGTGCCAGCAGCTTAGGGACAGGGGCGAACACCGGGGAGCTGTTTTTT.

V gene TRBV5-1 combines with J gene TRBJ2-3; D not certain. V lost 3 bases to trimming and J lost 0 bases, with 5 bases between them. The CDR3 covers 13 residues. Germline V gene lookup returns CDR1 SGHRS and CDR2 YFSETQ. CDR3 region: CASSSPSTDTQYF. Written as DNA, the CDR3 is TGCGCCAGCAGCTCCCCGAGCACAGATACGCAGTATTTT.

In regard to this clone: Without the conserved terminal phenylalanine or tryptophan, this CDR3 likely stems from a read error. Because the CDR3's place on the DNA is in doubt, the DNA is left out and the CDR3 is given as listed by TCRdb. The chain is built from TRBV10-1 and TRBJ2-7; the table's D call of TRBD2 was not tested on the DNA. The CDR3 has 10 amino acids, counting both end residues. The germline V gene encodes CDR1 WNHNN and CDR2 SYGVQD (reference sequence). This chain's CDR3 is CASSEGAVLR.

Of note for this clone: Relative to the germline gene, one junction end is altered; a read error may explain this. This rearrangement joins TRBV7-9 to TRBJ2-1; TRBD1 might be the D (5 bases). CDR3 size: 16 residues. Germline CDR1 SEHNR, CDR2 FQNEAQ (reference sequence). CDR3 coding DNA: TGTGCCAGCGGCTTAACCGGGCAGGGCTCCTACAATGAGCAGTTCTTC. Its protein is CASGLTGQGSYNEQFF.

This clone was seen just once. The rearrangement joins TRBV4-1 to TRBJ2-5; 13 bases match TRBD2. V lost 2 bases, J lost 2 bases, and 11 bases stayed unmatched. The length of the CDR3 is 19 residues. Germline assignment: CDR1 MGHRA and CDR2 YSYEKL. Written as DNA, the CDR3 is TGCGCCAGCAGCCAATATAAATCCGGGACTAGCGGGGAACAAGAGACCCAGTACTTC. Translated, it gives CASSQYKSGTSGEQETQYF.

This clone was counted only a few times. The V gene is TRBV7-4, the J gene TRBJ1-2; TRBD1 agrees at 8 bases. V shed 5 bases, J shed 2 bases, and the junction held 10 bases outside the gene matches. The CDR3 sequence is 16 residues long. The V gene's germline CDR1 is SGHVT and CDR2 SQSDAQ. CDR3 region: CASSENAGGVNYGYTF. In nucleotides, the CDR3 is TGTGCCAGCAGCGAGAATGCAGGGGGCGTAAACTATGGCTACACCTTC.

This clone has more than one count but fewer than ten. The chain has TRBV9 and TRBJ2-1; TRBD2 might be the D (6 bases). Trimming cost V 4 bases and J 9 bases, with 20 bases left between them. CDR1 is SGDLS, CDR2 YYNGEE, per germline. The CDR3 has 15 amino acids. CDR3 amino acids: CASSPRGNRGPEQFF. The CDR3 DNA follows: TGTGCCAGCAGCCCACGGGGGAACAGAGGACCTGAGCAGTTCTTC.

The V call is TRBV29-1, the J call TRBJ2-7; D perhaps matches TRBD2 (6 bases). Germline lookup yields CDR1 SQVTM and CDR2 ANQGSEA. This CDR3 contains 14 residues. Trimming cost V 4 bases and J 0 bases, with 13 bases left between them. CDR3 coding DNA: TGCAGCGTTGTGCCTAGCGTACACTCCTACGAGCAGTACTTC. Its protein is CSVVPSVHSYEQYF.

The chain links TRBV19 to TRBJ1-1; the D is unclear. Trimming removed 3 bases from V and 1 base from J, with 9 bases in between. The CDR3 extends over 14 amino acids. Germline V gene sequence: CDR1 LNHDA, CDR2 SQIVND (reference sequence). Here the CDR3 reads CASSIGSGNTEAFF. The DNA of the CDR3 is TGTGCCAGTAGTATTGGTTCAGGGAACACTGAAGCTTTCTTT. The full variable domain, with the rest looked up from reference TRBV19 and TRBJ1-1, is DGGITQSPKYLFRKEGQNVTLSCEQNLNHDAMYWYRQDPGQGLRLIYYSQIVNDFQKGDIAEGYSVSREKKESFPLTVTSAQKNPTAFYLCASSIGSGNTEAFFGQGTRLTVV.

This clone has only one observation. The rearrangement links TRBV28 to TRBJ1-2; no clear D. V lost 5 bases, J lost 2 bases, and 12 bases lay in between. The germline gives CDR1 MDHEN, CDR2 SYDVKM. The CDR3 covers 14 residues. The CDR3 DNA is TGTGCCAGCAGTCCATACACAGCAAACTATGGCTACACCTTC. It is translated as CASSPYTANYGYTF.